One and the same sample provided the 23 T cell receptor beta chains below, sequenced in a study of blood T cell repertoires in COVID-19. The protocol was immunoSEQ multiplex PCR, while the TCRdb copy is restricted to in-frame clones and leaves out a portion. This table holds some 150,000 clones, just under 90% found once. The sample consisted of peripheral blood. These receptor sequences come from a man in his late teens or twenties with active or convalescent COVID-19.

The chain uses TRBV27 and TRBJ2-7; 8 positions match TRBD1. Germline-derived CDR1 and CDR2 are MNHEY and SMNVEV (reference sequence). This CDR3 contains 14 residues. V dropped 3 bases and J dropped 3; count of bases not matched to a gene: 4. CDR3 region: CASSFSGGGYEQYV. The CDR3 nucleotides read TGTGCCAGCAGTTTTTCAGGGGGCGGCTACGAGCAGTACGTC.

The chain links TRBV13 to TRBJ2-1; 8 nucleotides align to TRBD2. The ends lost 7 bases at V and 8 bases at J; junction bases unmatched: 10. The CDR3 runs to 14 residues. The V gene's germline CDR1 is PRHDT and CDR2 FYEKMQ (reference sequence). The CDR3 DNA is TGTGCCAGCAACCTAGGACTAGCCGGAGATGAGCAGTTCTTC. Residues: CASNLGLAGDEQFF.

The rearrangement uses TRBV18 and TRBJ2-7, with a weak D call TRBD2 (6 bases). The V and J ends lost 0 bases and 6 bases respectively, with 9 bases between them. This CDR3 has 13 residues. Per the germline V gene, CDR1 is KGHSH and CDR2 is LQKENI. The CDR3 nucleotides are TGTGCCAGCTCACCACCGGGGGGAGTCGAGCAGTACTTC. Encoded protein: CASSPPGGVEQYF.

The rearrangement uses TRBV3-1 (or the pseudogene TRBV3-2) and TRBJ2-4; D perhaps matches TRBD1 (5 bases). This CDR3 comprises 17 residues. Germline V gives CDR1 LGHDT, CDR2 YNNKEL (reference sequence). V lost 4 bases and J lost 0, with 16 bases in between. CDR3 residues: CASSLSETVLAKNIQYF. CDR3 bases: TGTGCCAGCAGCCTCTCTGAGACAGTTCTAGCCAAAAACATTCAGTACTTC.

The chain has TRBV2 and TRBJ1-1, with 8 bases identical to TRBD1. Germline V gives CDR1 SNHLY, CDR2 FYNNEI. CDR3 length: 14 amino acids. The J segment lost 3 bases and the V segment lost 5 bases, leaving 5 bases of the junction unmatched. For the CDR3, the DNA is TGTGCCAGCAGTCCCGGGACAGGCGACACTGAAGCTTTCTTT. It yields the protein CASSPGTGDTEAFF. Together with reference TRBV2 and TRBJ1-1, the CDR3 gives the full variable domain: EPEVTQTPSHQVTQMGQEVILRCVPISNHLYFYWYRQILGQKVEFLVSFYNNEISEKSEIFDDQFSVERPDGSNFTLKIRSTKLEDSAMYFCASSPGTGDTEAFFGQGTRLTVV.

V and J are TRBV6-2 or TRBV6-3 and TRBJ2-7; 9 bases map to TRBD2. The trim removed 4 bases at V and 4 bases at J, leaving 8 bases unmatched. This CDR3 spans 15 amino acids. CDR1 is MNHEY and CDR2 is SVGEGT in the germline V gene. CDR3 DNA sequence: TGTGCCAGCAGTTCCCCCGCGGGAGGGAGGTACGAGCAGTACTTC. This sequence encodes CASSSPAGGRYEQYF.

The V gene is TRBV5-1, the J gene TRBJ1-6; 7 bases are shared with TRBD1. There are 16 residues in the CDR3. Per the germline V gene, CDR1 is SGHRS and CDR2 is YFSETQ. V was pared by 4 bases and J by 6 bases, with 10 bases of the junction left unmatched. DNA of the CDR3: TGCGCCAGCAGCCTGGAATACAGGGGTGTTAATTCACCCCTCCACTTT. Protein sequence: CASSLEYRGVNSPLHF.

The chain joins TRBV18 to TRBJ2-1; D is possibly TRBD2 (6 bases). Germline-derived CDR1 and CDR2 are KGHSH and LQKENI. The CDR3 sequence is 15 residues long. With 6 bases removed from V and 5 bases from J, the gap between germline ends came to 17 bases. The CDR3 spells CASSEPGRENNEQFF. The CDR3 DNA follows: TGTGCCAGCTCCGAACCCGGCCGGGAGAACAATGAGCAGTTCTTC.

The V call is TRBV5-4, the J call TRBJ1-1; D possibly corresponds to TRBD1 (5 bases). V was clipped by 4 bases and J by 3 bases, with 16 bases between them. CDR3 size: 15 residues. Germline V gene data show CDR1 as SGHNT and CDR2 as YYREEE (reference sequence). CDR3 region: CASSDGTHGDTEAFF. CDR3 bases: TGTGCCAGCAGCGACGGGACTCATGGGGACACTGAAGCTTTCTTT. The full variable domain, rest sourced from reference TRBV5-4 and TRBJ1-1, is ETGVTQSPTHLIKTRGQQVTLRCSSQSGHNTVSWYQQALGQGPQFIFQYYREEENGRGNFPPRFSGLQFPNYSSELNVNALELDDSALYLCASSDGTHGDTEAFFGQGTRLTVV.

The V call is TRBV28, the J call TRBJ2-1, with 11 bases aligning to TRBD2. CDR3 length equals 17 residues. Germline CDR1 and CDR2: MDHEN and SYDVKM. V shed 6 bases, J shed 1 base, and the junction held 8 bases outside the gene matches. The CDR3 DNA is TGTGCCAGCAGCACGACTAGCGGGAAGGGATCCTACAATGAGCAGTTCTTC. Protein sequence: CASSTTSGKGSYNEQFF.

The chain is built from TRBV27 and TRBJ1-4, with 7 bases matching TRBD1. The CDR3 has 15 residues. Germline V gene lookup returns CDR1 MNHEY and CDR2 SMNVEV (reference sequence). Germline trimming cut 2 bases from V and 5 bases from J; bases unmatched to any gene: 5. CDR3: CASSLLQGSNEKLFF. The CDR3, as DNA: TGTGCCAGCAGTTTACTACAGGGGAGCAATGAAAAACTGTTTTTT. The full variable domain, with the rest looked up from reference TRBV27 and TRBJ1-4, is EAQVTQNPRYLITVTGKKLTVTCSQNMNHEYMSWYRQDPGLGLRQIYYSMNVEVTDKGDVPEGYKVSRKEKRNFPLILESPSPNQTSLYFCASSLLQGSNEKLFFGSGTQLSVL.

The CDR3, as DNA: TGTGCCAGCTCACCAACGAGAAACAATGAGCAGTTCTTC. As protein: CASSPTRNNEQFF. The chain carries TRBV18 and TRBJ2-1; D gene uncertain. Germline CDR1 is KGHSH and CDR2 is LQKENI. The V end lost 2 bases, the J end lost 5 bases, and 7 bases lay between the germline ends. This CDR3 region has 13 residues.

The V call is TRBV5-6, the J call TRBJ1-1; 8 bases match TRBD1. The J segment lost 7 bases and the V segment lost 4 bases, leaving 9 bases of the junction unmatched. The CDR3 consists of 14 residues. In germline, CDR1 is SGHDT, CDR2 YYEEEE. In DNA form, the CDR3 reads TGTGCCAGCAGCCTGGACAGGGCGGGAGTTGAAGCTTTCTTT. As protein: CASSLDRAGVEAFF. Full variable domain (remainder filled in from reference TRBV5-6 and TRBJ1-1): DAGVTQSPTHLIKTRGQQVTLRCSPKSGHDTVSWYQQALGQGPQFIFQYYEEEERQRGNFPDRFSGHQFPNYSSELNVNALLLGDSALYLCASSLDRAGVEAFFGQGTRLTVV.

The chain employs TRBV2 and TRBJ1-2; 10 bases fit TRBD1. Per germline, CDR1 SNHLY and CDR2 FYNNEI. V lost 9 bases, J lost 4 bases, and 5 bases stayed unmatched. The CDR3 has 13 residues. CDR3 sequence reads: CASRQGAVYGYTF. CDR3 nucleotide sequence: TGTGCCAGTCGACAGGGGGCCGTCTATGGCTACACCTTC. Full variable domain (missing parts from reference TRBV2 and TRBJ1-2): EPEVTQTPSHQVTQMGQEVILRCVPISNHLYFYWYRQILGQKVEFLVSFYNNEISEKSEIFDDQFSVERPDGSNFTLKIRSTKLEDSAMYFCASRQGAVYGYTFGSGTRLTVV.

The count of this clone is one. J is TRBJ2-3 and V is TRBV20-1, with a tentative D call TRBD2 (6 bases). Trimming cost V 3 bases and J 1 base, with 8 bases left between them. Germline CDR1 and CDR2: DFQATT and SNEGSKA (reference sequence). This CDR3 spans 13 amino acids. CDR3 sequence: CSASLAGTDTQYF. For the CDR3, the DNA is TGCAGTGCTAGTTTAGCGGGCACAGATACGCAGTATTTT.

The V gene is TRBV19, the J gene TRBJ1-4, with 8 bases aligning to TRBD1. The CDR3 has 17 residues. CDR1 LNHDA and CDR2 SQIVND come from the germline V gene (reference sequence). With 5 bases clipped from V and 4 bases from J, the junction kept 12 bases outside the gene matches. CDR3 protein: CASSFSRGPDGNEKLFF. The CDR3 DNA reads as TGTGCCAGTAGTTTCTCCAGGGGGCCAGACGGTAATGAAAAACTGTTTTTT.

The rearrangement links TRBV7-9 to TRBJ1-5; D gene unclear. Trimming took 3 bases from V and 4 from J, leaving 7 bases between them. CDR1 and CDR2 (germline): SEHNR, FQNEAQ (reference sequence). The CDR3 is 13 residues long. The DNA for the CDR3 is TGTGCCAGCAGCTTCGGGAATAATCAGCCCCAGCATTTT. It yields the protein CASSFGNNQPQHF.

The chain joins TRBV4-1 to TRBJ2-6; TRBD2 matches 11 bases. The V segment lost 2 bases and the J segment 0 bases; nucleotides outside the gene matches: 6. Per the germline V gene, CDR1 is MGHRA and CDR2 is YSYEKL. The CDR3 covers 19 residues. CDR3 bases: TGCGCCAGCAGCCAACCGTCCGGGACTAGCGGCTCTGGGGCCAACGTCCTGACTTTC. Protein: CASSQPSGTSGSGANVLTF.

The chain is built from TRBV11-2 and TRBJ1-1, with 7 bases matching TRBD1. The germline gives CDR1 SGHAT, CDR2 FQNNGV. The CDR3 extends over 16 amino acids. V lost 3 bases, J lost 3 bases, and 10 bases stayed unmatched. Here the CDR3 DNA reads TGTGCCAGCAGCTTTCCGGTAGGGGGCTTCGACACTGAAGCTTTCTTT. Amino acid sequence: CASSFPVGGFDTEAFF.

A word on this clone: The same CDR3 can be traced to other DNA sequences in this sample. The V call is TRBV5-4, the J call TRBJ2-3; 13 bases are a match to TRBD2. The CDR3 runs to 16 residues. V dropped 3 bases and J dropped 2; count of bases not matched to a gene: 3. CDR1 and CDR2 from the germline V gene are SGHNT and YYREEE (reference sequence). The CDR3 DNA reads TGTGCCAGCAGCTCCGGACTAGCGGGAGTCACAGATACGCAGTATTTT. Its protein is CASSSGLAGVTDTQYF.

This chain uses TRBV7-6 with TRBJ1-1; 9 bases align to TRBD1. The germline V gene has CDR1 SGHVS and CDR2 FNYEAQ. The length of the CDR3 is 15 residues. J gave up 0 bases and V 5 bases, and 4 bases lay outside the gene matches. DNA for the CDR3: TGTGCCAGCAGCCCCGGACAGGGGATGAACACTGAAGCTTTCTTT. It translates to CASSPGQGMNTEAFF.

The V call is TRBV27, the J call TRBJ1-2; TRBD1 aligns across 9 bases. Per the germline V gene, CDR1 is MNHEY and CDR2 is SMNVEV (reference sequence). The CDR3 loop spans 15 amino acids. The junction had 7 bases not matched to a gene; V was cut back by 3 bases and J by 5 bases. CDR3 amino acids: CASSFMTGGLYGYTF. CDR3 DNA sequence: TGTGCCAGCAGTTTTATGACAGGGGGATTGTATGGCTACACCTTC.

The V call is TRBV5-1, the J call TRBJ1-1, with 8 bases identical to TRBD1. The germline CDR1 and CDR2 sequences are SGHRS and YFSETQ. CDR3 length: 15 amino acids. After removal of 7 bases from V and 3 bases from J, the junction contained 11 bases not matched to a gene. In DNA form, the CDR3 reads TGCGCCAGCCGGACAGGGAATGAGGTTTACACTGAAGCTTTCTTT. Encoded protein: CASRTGNEVYTEAFF.